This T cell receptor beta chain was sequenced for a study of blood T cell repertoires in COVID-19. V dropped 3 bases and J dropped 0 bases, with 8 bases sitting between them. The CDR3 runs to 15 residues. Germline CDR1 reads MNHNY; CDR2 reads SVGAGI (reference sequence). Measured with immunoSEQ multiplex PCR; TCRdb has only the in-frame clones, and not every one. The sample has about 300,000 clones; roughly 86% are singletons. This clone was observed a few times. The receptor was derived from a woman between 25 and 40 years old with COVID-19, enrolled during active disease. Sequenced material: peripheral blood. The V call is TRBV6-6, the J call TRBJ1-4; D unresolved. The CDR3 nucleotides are TGTGCCAGCAGTTATGGGAGTGCAACTAATGAAAAACTGTTTTTT. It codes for CASSYGSATNEKLFF.